These T cell receptor beta chains were read from a single sample in a study of CD8 T cells in Susac syndrome. A single record per CDR3 protein comes from TCRdb applying MiXCR to the immunoSEQ multiplex PCR reads. This sample has about 130,000 distinct CDR3 sequences; about 95% occur once, and the top ten carry around 0.12%. The specimen was CD4+ T cells from PBMCs. These receptors originate from a human donor in good health. Both conserved end residues are part of each CDR3. Each record gives: CDR3 protein, V gene.

CDR3 protein: CSVEMGTIEQYF; V gene: TRBV29-1
CDR3 protein: CSVEGQNTEAFF; V gene: TRBV29-1
CDR3 protein: CAWTSSGRARVRLTDTQYF; V gene: TRBV30
CDR3 protein: CASSPDRGKSYEQYF; V gene: TRBV7-9
CDR3 protein: CASSDGHGRSYEQYF; V gene: TRBV2
CDR3 protein: CSASSDRVGF; V gene: TRBV20-1
CDR3 protein: CASQEGYEQYF; V gene: TRBV6-5
CDR3 protein: CASSSWASGSSYNEQFF; V gene: TRBV6-2/TRBV6-3
CDR3 protein: CASSFTQGSNEKLFF; V gene: TRBV5-1
CDR3 protein: CSPEGNRATTQYF; V gene: TRBV20-1
CDR3 protein: CATSAPADTQYF; V gene: TRBV24-1
CDR3 protein: CASSLLRNTIYF; V gene: TRBV7-2
CDR3 protein: CATNPHDGTARGQPQHF; V gene: TRBV24-1
CDR3 protein: CASSIRDGDRDTEAFF; V gene: TRBV6-6
CDR3 protein: CASSIFTYRQEETQYF; V gene: TRBV5-6
CDR3 protein: CASISGPRVEQFF; V gene: TRBV28
CDR3 protein: CASSQGTEAFF; V gene: TRBV3-1
CDR3 protein: CASSPGPEKNQPQHF; V gene: TRBV3-1
CDR3 protein: CASSQEGRATDTQYF; V gene: TRBV4-2
CDR3 protein: CASSRDSNGELFF; V gene: TRBV5-1
CDR3 protein: CASSSKLLGSEQFF; V gene: TRBV7-2
CDR3 protein: CSVELQGFEAFF; V gene: TRBV29-1
CDR3 protein: CASTDTANYGYTF; V gene: TRBV6-2/TRBV6-3
CDR3 protein: CASSLGLAGITDTQYF; V gene: TRBV28
CDR3 protein: CASSTGTHTGELFF; V gene: TRBV12-3/TRBV12-4
CDR3 protein: CASSSPGWEDTQYF; V gene: TRBV28
CDR3 protein: CASSIQGGTQPQHF; V gene: TRBV19
CDR3 protein: CASSRQSTYEQYF; V gene: TRBV27
CDR3 protein: CASSTLPSGSSGNEQFF; V gene: TRBV19
CDR3 protein: CASSLGGTRYEKLFF; V gene: TRBV7-9
CDR3 protein: CASSQDGEQYF; V gene: TRBV3-1
CDR3 protein: CASSPVLTNEKLFF; V gene: TRBV5-1
CDR3 protein: CASSRARTGELFF; V gene: TRBV3-1
CDR3 protein: CASSGTHTGANVLTF; V gene: TRBV5-1
CDR3 protein: CATSLTRVAKNIQYF; V gene: TRBV15